The next 6 T cell receptor beta chains were all read from a single sample in a study of preoperative IRX-2 immunotherapy in early breast cancer. Libraries were prepared by immunoSEQ multiplex PCR; TCRdb keeps only in-frame clonotypes and omits some of them. The sample has about 38,000 clones, 80% to 90% seen once. Treatment indicated: preoperative locoregional IRX-2 cytokine immunotherapy. The sequencing here drew on lymph node tissue, taken after IRX-2 immunotherapy. These receptors all come from a human donor with breast cancer.

The chain combines TRBV5-1 with TRBJ2-3; weak D call: TRBD1 (6 bases). The V end lost 4 bases, the J end lost 0 bases, and 21 bases lay between the germline ends. The CDR3 has 18 residues. Germline values: CDR1 SGHRS, CDR2 YFSETQ. DNA for the CDR3: TGCGCCAGCAGCACCTACGGGCGGACAGAAAGTAGCACAGATACGCAGTATTTT. It is translated as CASSTYGRTESSTDTQYF.

For the CDR3, the DNA is TGCGCCAGCAGCTTGGTAGGGCAAACGGGAAATGAGCAGTTCTTC. It is translated as CASSLVGQTGNEQFF. This chain joins TRBV5-1 and TRBJ2-1, with D tentatively TRBD2 (5 bases). The CDR3 sequence is 15 residues long. Looked up from germline, CDR1 is SGHRS and CDR2 is YFSETQ. The V and J ends lost 0 bases and 7 bases respectively, with 14 bases between them.

The gene calls are TRBV6-8 and TRBJ2-1; D gene uncertain. Between the trimmed V and J ends, which lost 7 bases and 4 bases, there was a span of 14 bases. The CDR3 consists of 14 residues. Germline V gene data show CDR1 as MNHGY and CDR2 as SAAAGT. CDR3 residues: CASTGRGIYNEQFF. CDR3 nucleotides: TGTGCCAGCACAGGACGCGGAATTTACAATGAGCAGTTCTTC.

This chain joins TRBV6-8 and TRBJ2-1, with 10 bases aligning to TRBD2. The CDR3 runs to 15 residues. Germline V gives CDR1 MNHGY, CDR2 SAAAGT. V was pared by 5 bases and J by 4 bases, with 5 bases of the junction left unmatched. The CDR3 reads CASSDELAGYNEQFF. CDR3 nucleotide sequence: TGTGCCAGCAGTGACGAACTAGCGGGGTACAATGAGCAGTTCTTC.

This chain links TRBV10-2 with TRBJ2-5, with D hard to call. The CDR3 spans 13 residues. Germline V gene data show CDR1 as WSHSY and CDR2 as SAAADI. Trimming cost V 10 bases and J 2 bases, with 14 bases left between them. CDR3 coding DNA: TGCGCCACCCTAACCCCAGAACAAGAGACCCAGTACTTC. Amino acids: CATLTPEQETQYF.

This chain links TRBV19 with TRBJ2-1; D possibly corresponds to TRBD2 (5 bases). The CDR3 runs to 12 residues. Germline V lookup: CDR1 LNHDA, CDR2 SQIVND (reference sequence). V lost 8 bases to trimming and J lost 7 bases, with 12 bases between them. CDR3 DNA: TGTGCCAGTTCGGACTGGTCGAATGAGCAGTTCTTC. Translation gives CASSDWSNEQFF.